The T cell receptor (beta chain) described here comes from a study of shared clonotypes between healthy human individuals. The naive CD8 subset, CD45RO-negative cells positively selected for CCR7, excluded terminally differentiated effector memory CD45RA+ cells. Using immunoSEQ multiplex PCR, the repertoire was profiled, and TCRdb retains in-frame clones only, with some absent. The sample lists 2 million or so clones; about 94% were seen once. Germline V gene lookup returns CDR1 PRHDT and CDR2 FYEKMQ (reference sequence). Germline trimming cut 5 bases from V and 4 bases from J; bases unmatched to any gene: 10. The CDR3 has 16 amino acids.

Material: naive CD8+ T cells sorted from blood. The TCR was taken from a man aged 18 to 30 in good health. The chain joins TRBV13 to TRBJ2-3; 9 bases map to TRBD2. The CDR3, as DNA: TGTGCCAGCAGCACCCGGCGTAGCGGGGGACCAGATACGCAGTATTTT. Protein: CASSTRRSGGPDTQYF.